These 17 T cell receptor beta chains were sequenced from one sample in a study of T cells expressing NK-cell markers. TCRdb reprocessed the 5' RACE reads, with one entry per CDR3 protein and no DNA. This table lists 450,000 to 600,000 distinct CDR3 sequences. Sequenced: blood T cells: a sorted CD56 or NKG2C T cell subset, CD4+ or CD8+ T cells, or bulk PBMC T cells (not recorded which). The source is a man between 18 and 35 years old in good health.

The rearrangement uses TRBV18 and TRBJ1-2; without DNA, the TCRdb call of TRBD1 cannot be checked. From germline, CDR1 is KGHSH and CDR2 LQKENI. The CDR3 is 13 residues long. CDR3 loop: CASSTGTGTGYTF.

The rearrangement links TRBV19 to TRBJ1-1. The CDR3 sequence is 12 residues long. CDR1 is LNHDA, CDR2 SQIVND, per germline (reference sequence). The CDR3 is CATKSLNTEAFF.

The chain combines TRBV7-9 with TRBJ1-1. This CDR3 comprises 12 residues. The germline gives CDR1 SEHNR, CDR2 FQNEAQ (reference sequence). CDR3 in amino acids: CASRVRSTEAFF.

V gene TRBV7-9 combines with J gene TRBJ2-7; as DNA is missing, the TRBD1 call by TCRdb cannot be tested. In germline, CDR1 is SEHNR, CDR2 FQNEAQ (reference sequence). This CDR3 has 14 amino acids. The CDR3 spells CASTQAGGRYEQYF.

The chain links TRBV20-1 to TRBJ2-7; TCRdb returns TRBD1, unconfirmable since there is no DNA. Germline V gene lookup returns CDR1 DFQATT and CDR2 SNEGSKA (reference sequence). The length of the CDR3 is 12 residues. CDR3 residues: CSARPQSYEQYF.

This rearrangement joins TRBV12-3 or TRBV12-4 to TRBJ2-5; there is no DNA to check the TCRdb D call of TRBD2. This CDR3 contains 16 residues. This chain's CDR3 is CASSLFVGSAEETQYF.

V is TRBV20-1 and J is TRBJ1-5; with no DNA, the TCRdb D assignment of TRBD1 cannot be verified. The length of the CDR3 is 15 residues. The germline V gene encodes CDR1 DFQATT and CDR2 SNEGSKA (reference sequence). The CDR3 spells CSANDRKGSNQPQHF.

CDR3 in amino acids: CASSLSMGHGSPLHF. This chain links TRBV27 with TRBJ1-6; TCRdb gives TRBD1 as the D gene, but with no DNA this cannot be confirmed. CDR3 size: 15 residues. In germline, CDR1 is MNHEY, CDR2 SMNVEV (reference sequence).

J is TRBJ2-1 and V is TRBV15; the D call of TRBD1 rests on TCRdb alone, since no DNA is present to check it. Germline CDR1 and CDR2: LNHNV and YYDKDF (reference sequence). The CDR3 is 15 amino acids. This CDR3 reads CATGTVGGAYNEQFF.

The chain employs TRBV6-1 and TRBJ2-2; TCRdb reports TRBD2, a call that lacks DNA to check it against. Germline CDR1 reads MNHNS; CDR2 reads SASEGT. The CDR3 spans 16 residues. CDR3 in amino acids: CASRPGSGRAAGELFF.

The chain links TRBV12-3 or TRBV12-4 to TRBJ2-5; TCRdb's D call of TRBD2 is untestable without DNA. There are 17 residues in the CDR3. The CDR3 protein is CASSWGTEGGVMKTQYF.

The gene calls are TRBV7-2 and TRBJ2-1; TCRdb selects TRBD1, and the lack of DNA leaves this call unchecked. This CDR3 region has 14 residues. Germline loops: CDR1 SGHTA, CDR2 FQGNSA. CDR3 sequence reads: CASSDGLSHNEQFF.

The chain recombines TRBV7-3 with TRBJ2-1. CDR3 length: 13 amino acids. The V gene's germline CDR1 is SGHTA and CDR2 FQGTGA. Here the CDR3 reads CASSPARDNEQFF.

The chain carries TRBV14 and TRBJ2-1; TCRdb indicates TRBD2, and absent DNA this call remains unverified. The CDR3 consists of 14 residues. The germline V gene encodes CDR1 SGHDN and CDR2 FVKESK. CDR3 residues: CASSHRLADNEQFF.

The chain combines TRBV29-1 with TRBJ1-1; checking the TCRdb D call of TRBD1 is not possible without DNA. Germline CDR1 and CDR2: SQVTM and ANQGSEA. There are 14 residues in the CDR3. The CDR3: CSVEDQGSGTEAFF.

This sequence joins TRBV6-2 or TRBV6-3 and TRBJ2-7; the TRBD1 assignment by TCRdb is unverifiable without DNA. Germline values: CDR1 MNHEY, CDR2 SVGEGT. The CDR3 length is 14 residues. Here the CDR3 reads CASSPGQHPYEQYF.

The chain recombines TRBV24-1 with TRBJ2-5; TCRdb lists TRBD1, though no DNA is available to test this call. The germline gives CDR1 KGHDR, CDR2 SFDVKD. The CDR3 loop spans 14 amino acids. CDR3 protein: CATSEPGGRETQYF.